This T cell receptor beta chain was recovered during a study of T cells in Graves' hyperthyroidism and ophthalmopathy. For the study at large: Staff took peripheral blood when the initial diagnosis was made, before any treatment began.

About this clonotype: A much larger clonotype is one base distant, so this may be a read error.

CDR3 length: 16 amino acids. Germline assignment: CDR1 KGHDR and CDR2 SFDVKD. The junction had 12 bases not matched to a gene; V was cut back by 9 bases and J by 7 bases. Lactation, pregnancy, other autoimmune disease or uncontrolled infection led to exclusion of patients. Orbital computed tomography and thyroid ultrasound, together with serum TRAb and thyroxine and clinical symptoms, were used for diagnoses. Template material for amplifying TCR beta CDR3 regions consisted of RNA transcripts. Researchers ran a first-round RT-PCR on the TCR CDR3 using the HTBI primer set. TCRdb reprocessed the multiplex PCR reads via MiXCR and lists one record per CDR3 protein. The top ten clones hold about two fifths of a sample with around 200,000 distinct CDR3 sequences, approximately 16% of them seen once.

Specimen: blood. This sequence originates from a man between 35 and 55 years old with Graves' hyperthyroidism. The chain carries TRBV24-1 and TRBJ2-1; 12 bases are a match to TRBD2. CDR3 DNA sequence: TGTGCCACCGGTGCTCCTAGCGGGGGGGCTTGGAATGAGCAGTTCTTC. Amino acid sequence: CATGAPSGGAWNEQFF.